This T cell receptor (beta chain) was identified during a study of T cell repertoires in cytomegalovirus infection. Across the study: Carrying CMV and the relevant HLA type showed in public TCR beta signatures. The study's findings and limits: Ex vivo responses were dominated by HLA-C-restricted CMV-specific TCR beta clonotypes.

Deletions cut 6 bases from V and 5 bases from J, with 19 bases between. The CDR3 has 14 amino acids. Germline V lookup: CDR1 DFQATT, CDR2 SNEGSKA (reference sequence). On this clonotype itself: What it binds is not known.

MiXCR, applied by TCRdb to the reads, yields one record per CDR3 protein. The sample includes about 900,000 distinct CDR3 sequences, more than 25% of them seen just once. The J gene is TRBJ2-5, the V gene TRBV20-1, with D perhaps matching TRBD1 or TRBD2 (7 bases each). The source is a human donor in good health (CMV status not recorded). Some clones in this sample may be carry-over from other donors' samples. Sequences were derived from cultured CD8+ T cells from PBMCs, sampled from culture after CMV antigen stimulation. The CDR3, as DNA: TGCAGTGCGGACCAGGGGGGGGCCCAGGAGACCCAGTACTTC. Translation gives CSADQGGAQETQYF.